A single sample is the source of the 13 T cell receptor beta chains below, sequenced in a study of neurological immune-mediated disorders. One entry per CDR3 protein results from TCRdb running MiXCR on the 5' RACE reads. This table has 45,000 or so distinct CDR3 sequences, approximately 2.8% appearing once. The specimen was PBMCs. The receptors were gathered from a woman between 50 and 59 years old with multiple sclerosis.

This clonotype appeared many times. The CDR3 DNA sequence: TGTGCCAGCAGCCCGCCTAGGCGCGGAATGGGAAACACCATATATTTT. Its protein is CASSPPRRGMGNTIYF. The chain uses TRBV11-2 and TRBJ1-3; D ambiguous. The CDR3 extends over 16 amino acids. CDR1 and CDR2 (germline): SGHAT, FQNNGV. Trimming took 5 bases from V and 4 from J, leaving 18 bases between them.

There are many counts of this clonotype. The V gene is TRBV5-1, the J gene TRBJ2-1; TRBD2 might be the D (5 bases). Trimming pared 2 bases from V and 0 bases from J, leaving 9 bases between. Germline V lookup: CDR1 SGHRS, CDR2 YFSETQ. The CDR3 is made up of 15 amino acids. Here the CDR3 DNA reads TGCGCCAGCAGCTTCGGACTTAGCTCCTACAATGAGCAGTTCTTC. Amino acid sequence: CASSFGLSSYNEQFF.

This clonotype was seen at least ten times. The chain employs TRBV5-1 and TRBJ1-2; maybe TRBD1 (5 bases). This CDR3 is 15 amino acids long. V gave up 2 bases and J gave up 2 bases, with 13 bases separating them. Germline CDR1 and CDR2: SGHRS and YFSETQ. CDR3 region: CASSLTATENYGYTF. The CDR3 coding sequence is TGCGCCAGCAGCTTAACGGCGACAGAAAACTATGGCTACACCTTC.

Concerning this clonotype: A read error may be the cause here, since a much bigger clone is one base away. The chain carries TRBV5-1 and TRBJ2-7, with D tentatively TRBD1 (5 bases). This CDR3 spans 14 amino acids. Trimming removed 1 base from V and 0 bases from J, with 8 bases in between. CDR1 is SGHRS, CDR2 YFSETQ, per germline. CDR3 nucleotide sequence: TGCGCCAGCAGCTTGACAGGACACTCCTACGAGCAGTACTTC. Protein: CASSLTGHSYEQYF.

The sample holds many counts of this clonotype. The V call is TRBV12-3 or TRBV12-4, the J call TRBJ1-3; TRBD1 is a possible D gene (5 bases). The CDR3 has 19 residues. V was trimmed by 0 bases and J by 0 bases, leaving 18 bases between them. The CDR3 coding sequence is TGTGCCAGCAGTTTAGCGGGGGTACCAATTTCTATCTCTGGAAACACCATATATTTT. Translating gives CASSLAGVPISISGNTIYF.

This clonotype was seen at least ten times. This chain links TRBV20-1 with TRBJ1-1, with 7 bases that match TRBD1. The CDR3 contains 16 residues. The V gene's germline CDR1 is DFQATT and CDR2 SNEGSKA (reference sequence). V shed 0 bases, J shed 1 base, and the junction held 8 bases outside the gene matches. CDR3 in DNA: TGCAGTGCTAGAGACCCCTGGACAGGACCGAACACTGAAGCTTTCTTT. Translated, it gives CSARDPWTGPNTEAFF.

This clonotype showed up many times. The CDR3 sequence: CASDTFSGANVLTF. In DNA form, the CDR3 reads TGTGCCAGCGATACTTTCTCTGGGGCCAACGTCCTGACTTTC. The chain has TRBV28 and TRBJ2-6, with D unclear. CDR1 MDHEN and CDR2 SYDVKM come from the germline V gene. This CDR3 has 14 residues. Trimming removed 8 bases at V and 0 bases at J, with 8 bases between. The whole variable domain, remainder taken from reference TRBV28 and TRBJ2-6, is DVKVTQSSRYLVKRTGEKVFLECVQDMDHENMFWYRQDPGLGLRLIYFSYDVKMKEKGDIPEGYSVSREKKERFSLILESASTNQTSMYLCASDTFSGANVLTFGAGSRLTVL.

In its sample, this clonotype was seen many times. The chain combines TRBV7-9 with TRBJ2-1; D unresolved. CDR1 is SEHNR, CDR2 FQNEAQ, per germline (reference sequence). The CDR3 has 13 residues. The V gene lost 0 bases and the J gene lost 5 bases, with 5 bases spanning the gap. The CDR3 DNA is TGTGCCAGCAGCTTAGCTGGGGACAATGAGCAGTTCTTC. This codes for CASSLAGDNEQFF. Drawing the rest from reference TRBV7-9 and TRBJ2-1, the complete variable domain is DTGVSQNPRHKITKRGQNVTFRCDPISEHNRLYWYRQTLGQGPEFLTYFQNEAQLEKSRLLSDRFSAERPKGSFSTLEIQRTEQGDSAMYLCASSLAGDNEQFFGPGTRLTVL.

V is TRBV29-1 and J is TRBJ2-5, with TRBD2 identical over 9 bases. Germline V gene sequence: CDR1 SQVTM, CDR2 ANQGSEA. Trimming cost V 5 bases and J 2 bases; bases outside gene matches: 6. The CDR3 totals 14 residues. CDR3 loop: CSVRVSGGQETQYF. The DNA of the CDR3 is TGCAGCGTTCGGGTTAGCGGGGGACAAGAGACCCAGTACTTC.

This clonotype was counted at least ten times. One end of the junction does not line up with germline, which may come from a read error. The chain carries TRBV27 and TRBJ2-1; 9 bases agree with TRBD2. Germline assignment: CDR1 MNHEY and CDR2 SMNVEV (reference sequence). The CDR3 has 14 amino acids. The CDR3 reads CASSLRTGTSPRIF. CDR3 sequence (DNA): TGTGCCAGCTCTCTGCGGACCGGGACTAGCCCGAGGATCTTC.

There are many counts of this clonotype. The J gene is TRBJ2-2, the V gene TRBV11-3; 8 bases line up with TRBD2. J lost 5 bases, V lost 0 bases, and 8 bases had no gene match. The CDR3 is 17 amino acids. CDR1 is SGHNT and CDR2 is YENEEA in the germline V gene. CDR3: CASSLEAGGARTGELFF. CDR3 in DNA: TGTGCCAGCAGCTTAGAAGCCGGGGGGGCGAGGACCGGGGAGCTGTTTTTT.

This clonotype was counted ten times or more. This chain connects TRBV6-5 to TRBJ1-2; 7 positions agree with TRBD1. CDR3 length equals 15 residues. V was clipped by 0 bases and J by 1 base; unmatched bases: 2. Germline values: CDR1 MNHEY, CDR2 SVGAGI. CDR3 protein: CASSYSAGGNYGYTF. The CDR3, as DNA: TGTGCCAGCAGTTACTCGGCAGGGGGTAACTATGGCTACACCTTC.

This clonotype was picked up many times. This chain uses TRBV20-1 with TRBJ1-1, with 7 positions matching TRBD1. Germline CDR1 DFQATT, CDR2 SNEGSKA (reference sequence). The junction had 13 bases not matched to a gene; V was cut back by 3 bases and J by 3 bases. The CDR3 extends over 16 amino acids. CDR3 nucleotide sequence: TGCAGTGCTAGTCTTCCCAAGGGGGCCGGGTACACTGAAGCTTTCTTT. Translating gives CSASLPKGAGYTEAFF.